The rows below give T cell receptor beta chains drawn from one sample of a study of lymphopenia after photon versus proton radiotherapy. TCRdb keeps only in-frame clones here, not all; method: immunoSEQ multiplex PCR. The sample holds about 15,000 clones, under 90% seen once. Sequences were derived from peripheral blood, sampled from a patient treated with proton-based radiotherapy. Source of these receptors: a man aged 70 or older with pancreatic cancer. The CDR3 runs from the conserved cysteine through the conserved F or W. The order of the fields is J gene, D gene, V gene, clone size, CDR3 protein, CDR3 DNA. A D gene is named only where the DNA matches it firmly. Clone size is not always given. Where it is, it says once, few, many or a class for expanded clones.

TRBJ2-1 | - | TRBV7-3 | - | CASSYSAVNSYNEQFF | TGTGCCAGCAGCTACTCAGCGGTGAACTCCTACAATGAGCAGTTCTTC
TRBJ1-3 | - | TRBV27 | - | CASSFRAIAGFSGNTIYF | TGTGCCAGCAGTTTCAGGGCTATTGCAGGGTTCTCTGGAAACACCATATATTTT
TRBJ2-3 | - | TRBV5-1 | - | CAIPWRGPTDTQYF | TGCGCCATCCCATGGCGCGGACCCACAGATACGCAGTATTTT
TRBJ2-7 | TRBD2 | TRBV5-1 | - | CASKVAGGVYEQYF | TGCGCCAGCAAGGTAGCGGGAGGCGTCTACGAGCAGTACTTC
TRBJ1-3 | TRBD1 | TRBV4-1 | - | CASSQHGSGGVVNTIYF | TGCGCCAGCAGCCAACATGGATCAGGGGGAGTGGTAAACACCATATATTTT
TRBJ1-1 | - | TRBV14 | - | CASSQALNTEAFF | TGTGCCAGCAGCCAAGCGTTGAACACTGAAGCTTTCTTT
TRBJ2-4 | TRBD2 | TRBV6-1 | - | CASSERSVAGLAKNIQYF | TGTGCCAGCAGTGAGAGGTCGGTAGCGGGACTAGCCAAAAACATTCAGTACTTC
TRBJ2-5 | TRBD2 | TRBV5-1 | - | CASSLALAGAGETQYF | TGCGCCAGCAGCTTGGCATTAGCGGGAGCCGGGGAGACCCAGTACTTC
TRBJ1-5 | TRBD1 | TRBV19 | - | CASCRDRVTLGSNQPQHF | TGTGCCAGTTGCCGGGACAGGGTAACTTTGGGCAGCAATCAGCCCCAGCATTTT
TRBJ2-1 | TRBD2 | TRBV7-3 | - | CASSLMAGGGNEQFF | TGTGCCAGCAGCTTAATGGCGGGAGGGGGTAATGAGCAGTTCTTC
TRBJ1-1 | - | TRBV10-1 | once | CASSEGRGGTEAFF | TGCGCCAGCAGTGAGGGCAGGGGAGGCACTGAAGCTTTCTTT
TRBJ2-2 | - | TRBV6-5 | - | CASSSAPGYGELFF | TGTGCCAGCAGTTCGGCCCCGGGGTACGGGGAGCTGTTTTTT
TRBJ1-2 | TRBD1 | TRBV5-4 | - | CASRSGQGGYGYTF | TGTGCCAGCAGATCTGGACAGGGGGGCTATGGCTACACCTTC
TRBJ1-2 | - | TRBV6-5 | - | CASSYLSDGNYGYTF | TGTGCCAGCAGTTACCTCTCGGACGGAAACTATGGCTACACCTTC
TRBJ2-2 | - | TRBV5-1 | - | CASSLAGQANTGELFF | TGCGCCAGCAGCTTGGCCGGACAAGCGAACACCGGGGAGCTGTTTTTT
TRBJ1-4 | - | TRBV21-1 | - | CASKYRGLGEKLFF | TGTGCCAGCAAATACCGGGGGCTAGGGGAAAAACTGTTTTTT
TRBJ1-1 | - | TRBV7-9 | once | CASSLSSPDTEAFF | TGTGCCAGCAGCTTATCCTCACCGGACACTGAAGCTTTCTTT
TRBJ1-2 | - | TRBV18 | - | CASSPPIVVGGYTF | TGTGCCAGCTCACCACCGATAGTCGTTGGAGGCTACACCTTC
TRBJ2-1 | - | TRBV10-2 | - | CASSESRQEQFF | TGCGCCAGCAGTGAGTCGCGACAGGAGCAGTTCTTC
TRBJ1-2 | TRBD1 | TRBV4-2 | - | CASSQRTGGDNYGYTF | TGTGCCAGCAGCCAGAGAACAGGGGGAGATAACTATGGCTACACCTTC
TRBJ1-6 | - | TRBV18 | - | CASSVIRDDNSPLHF | TGTGCCAGCTCAGTTATAAGGGACGATAATTCACCCCTCCACTTT
TRBJ1-2 | TRBD1 | TRBV6-5 | once | CASSMQGDGLWGYTF | TGTGCCAGCAGTATGCAGGGGGATGGTTTGTGGGGCTACACCTTC
TRBJ1-4 | - | TRBV11-3 | - | CASSLGRAANEKLFF | TGTGCCAGCAGCTTGGGCAGGGCGGCAAATGAAAAACTGTTTTTT
TRBJ2-2 | - | TRBV30 | - | CAWSKSNTGELFF | TGTGCCTGGAGTAAATCGAACACCGGGGAGCTGTTTTTT
TRBJ1-6 | - | TRBV5-1 | once | CASSLGGGASDSPLHF | TGCGCCAGCAGCCTGGGAGGGGGGGCCTCAGATTCACCCCTCCACTTT
TRBJ1-6 | TRBD1 | TRBV7-9 | few | CASSLGQGALRVNSPLHF | TGTGCCAGCAGCTTAGGTCAGGGGGCATTACGTGTCAATTCACCCCTCCACTTT
TRBJ2-6 | - | TRBV7-9 | - | CASSLKGSGANVLTF | TGTGCCAGCAGCTTAAAAGGTTCTGGGGCCAACGTCCTGACTTTC
TRBJ1-1 | TRBD1 | TRBV30 | - | CAWSGTGINTEAFF | TGTGCCTGGAGCGGGACAGGAATTAACACTGAAGCTTTCTTT
TRBJ1-1 | - | TRBV6-1 | - | CASRDINKNTEAFF | TGTGCCAGCAGGGACATTAACAAGAACACTGAAGCTTTCTTT
TRBJ2-7 | - | TRBV19 | - | CASRNAGSSFYEQYF | TGTGCCAGTAGGAACGCCGGGAGTAGCTTCTACGAGCAGTACTTC
TRBJ2-7 | - | TRBV11-2 | once | CASSFGVGTYEQYF | TGTGCCAGCAGCTTTGGAGTAGGGACCTACGAGCAGTACTTC
TRBJ2-7 | TRBD2 | TRBV7-8 | medium-sized | CASTPVQRGAYEQYF | TGTGCCAGCACCCCGGTCCAGCGGGGAGCCTACGAGCAGTACTTC
TRBJ2-1 | TRBD2 | TRBV15 | - | CATSRKAGGNEQFF | TGTGCCACCAGCAGAAAAGCGGGAGGCAATGAGCAGTTCTTC
TRBJ2-7 | TRBD2 | TRBV5-1 | - | CASSPQGLTSGRISYEQYF | TGCGCCAGCAGCCCCCAGGGGCTGACTAGCGGGAGAATTTCCTACGAGCAGTACTTC
TRBJ2-3 | - | TRBV11-3 | - | CASSLERVGTDTQYF | TGTGCCAGCAGCTTAGAGCGGGTGGGCACAGATACGCAGTATTTT
TRBJ2-1 | TRBD2 | TRBV19 | - | CASSPQGSGRALGEQFF | TGTGCCAGTAGTCCCCAGGGTAGCGGGAGGGCCCTCGGTGAGCAGTTCTTC
TRBJ2-3 | TRBD1 | TRBV9 | once | CASSRAGDRVSDTQYF | TGTGCCAGCAGCCGGGCGGGGGACAGGGTCTCAGATACGCAGTATTTT
TRBJ2-7 | - | TRBV30 | - | CAWSGASYEQYF | TGTGCCTGGAGTGGTGCATCCTACGAGCAGTACTTC
TRBJ1-4 | - | TRBV5-1 | few | CASARQDRSEKLFF | TGCGCCAGCGCCAGACAGGACCGGAGTGAAAAACTGTTTTTT
TRBJ1-2 | - | TRBV5-4 | - | CASSGERATGYTF | TGTGCCAGCAGCGGGGAAAGGGCGACTGGCTACACCTTC
TRBJ2-1 | TRBD1 | TRBV9 | - | CASSVSTGKNEQFF | TGTGCCAGCAGCGTATCGACAGGGAAGAATGAGCAGTTCTTC
TRBJ1-2 | - | TRBV19 | - | CASSKDLYSPNYGYTF | TGTGCCAGTAGTAAAGACCTTTATTCACCTAACTATGGCTACACCTTC
TRBJ1-1 | - | TRBV2 | - | CASSLTGCTEAFF | TGTGCCAGCAGTCTCACAGGGTGCACTGAAGCTTTCTTT
TRBJ2-2 | TRBD1 | TRBV7-3 | - | CASSPLAGGASAGELFF | TGTGCCAGCAGCCCCCTGGCAGGGGGCGCGTCCGCCGGGGAGCTGTTTTTT
TRBJ1-5 | - | TRBV30 | - | CAWSSGANQPQHF | TGTGCCTGGAGTTCAGGGGCCAATCAGCCCCAGCATTTT
TRBJ2-7 | - | TRBV6-6 | - | CASLNDRPHEQYF | TGTGCCAGCCTAAACGACAGGCCCCACGAGCAGTACTTC
TRBJ2-5 | TRBD1 | TRBV2 | - | CANRQGSQETQYF | TGTGCCAACCGACAGGGATCCCAAGAGACCCAGTACTTC
TRBJ1-3 | - | TRBV28 | - | CASSQLQGNTIYF | TGTGCCAGCAGTCAACTACAGGGAAACACCATATATTTT
TRBJ2-3 | - | TRBV15 | - | CATSRDRGGTGDTQYF | TGTGCCACCAGCAGAGATCGGGGCGGGACCGGGGATACGCAGTATTTT
TRBJ1-6 | - | TRBV30 | few | CAWGRTIQGSPLHF | TGTGCCTGGGGTAGGACGATTCAGGGTTCACCCCTCCACTTT
TRBJ1-2 | - | TRBV27 | few | CASSSLRDYGYTF | TGTGCCAGCAGTTCCCTCCGGGACTATGGCTACACCTTC